Shown below are 8 T cell receptor beta chains from a single sample sequenced in a study of technical replicates of blood from four donors. Produced via immunoSEQ multiplex PCR; TCRdb's table is partial and in-frame only. The sample includes 95,000 to 100,000 clones, under 96% of them seen just once. Sequences were obtained from T cells isolated from PBMCs. These receptors were collected from a human donor in good health.

This chain joins TRBV7-9 and TRBJ2-3; D perhaps matches TRBD1 (5 bases). The germline V gene encodes CDR1 SEHNR and CDR2 FQNEAQ (reference sequence). This CDR3 is 14 amino acids long. Trimming took off 9 bases at V and 0 bases at J, with 13 bases between the two ends. The CDR3 nucleotides are TGTGCCAGTAACTTTCAGGGAAGCACAGATACGCAGTATTTT. Amino acids: CASNFQGSTDTQYF. The whole variable domain, remainder taken from reference TRBV7-9 and TRBJ2-3, is DTGVSQNPRHKITKRGQNVTFRCDPISEHNRLYWYRQTLGQGPEFLTYFQNEAQLEKSRLLSDRFSAERPKGSFSTLEIQRTEQGDSAMYLCASNFQGSTDTQYFGPGTRLTVL.

This chain joins TRBV2 and TRBJ1-5, with a weak D call TRBD1 (6 bases). Trimming removed 4 bases from V and 5 bases from J, with 6 bases in between. The CDR3 consists of 12 residues. CDR1 SNHLY and CDR2 FYNNEI come from the germline V gene. The CDR3 DNA follows: TGTGCCAGCAGTGGGACAGATCAGCCCCAGCATTTT. Translating gives CASSGTDQPQHF.

The chain recombines TRBV27 with TRBJ2-5, with a weak D call TRBD2 (5 bases). V shed 2 bases and J shed 7 bases, with 17 bases lying between them. CDR1 and CDR2 from the germline V gene are MNHEY and SMNVEV (reference sequence). The CDR3 extends over 15 amino acids. The CDR3: CASSLENDGMGTQYF. CDR3 bases: TGTGCCAGCAGTTTAGAGAATGACGGGATGGGGACCCAGTACTTC.

V is TRBV5-6 and J is TRBJ2-7; 10 bases are a match to TRBD2. Germline V gene data show CDR1 as SGHDT and CDR2 as YYEEEE. This CDR3 has 15 amino acids. V gave up 2 bases and J gave up 0 bases; unmatched junction bases: 2. The CDR3 coding sequence is TGTGCCAGCAGCTTAGCGGGAGGGCCCTCCTACGAGCAGTACTTC. Translating it yields CASSLAGGPSYEQYF.

V is TRBV5-1 and J is TRBJ2-5; 8 bases fit TRBD2. Germline loops: CDR1 SGHRS, CDR2 YFSETQ. This CDR3 comprises 15 residues. The J segment lost 5 bases and the V segment lost 0 bases, leaving 6 bases of the junction unmatched. The CDR3 sequence: CASSLEAGGRETQYF. DNA for the CDR3: TGCGCCAGCAGCTTGGAGGCGGGGGGTCGTGAGACCCAGTACTTC. The full variable domain, completed using reference TRBV5-1 and TRBJ2-5, is KAGVTQTPRYLIKTRGQQVTLSCSPISGHRSVSWYQQTPGQGLQFLFEYFSETQRNKGNFPGRFSGRQFSNSRSEMNVSTLELGDSALYLCASSLEAGGRETQYFGPGTRLLVL.

This chain connects TRBV5-4 to TRBJ2-2; possibly TRBD2 for D (7 bases). In germline, CDR1 is SGHNT, CDR2 YYREEE (reference sequence). V was trimmed by 6 bases and J by 5 bases, leaving 14 bases between them. CDR3 length: 14 amino acids. CDR3 bases: TGTGCCAGCAACCAAGGGGGGGAAACCGGGGAGCTGTTTTTT. Residues: CASNQGGETGELFF.

This chain connects TRBV28 to TRBJ2-5, with TRBD2 matching over 10 bases. Germline-derived CDR1 and CDR2 are MDHEN and SYDVKM. The CDR3 covers 16 residues. V was clipped by 6 bases and J by 4 bases; unmatched bases: 11. The DNA of the CDR3 is TGTGCCAGCAGCCCACCGGGACTAGCGTTTTCAGAGACCCAGTACTTC. This sequence encodes CASSPPGLAFSETQYF.

The chain links TRBV18 to TRBJ1-4; D call uncertain. This CDR3 has 13 residues. From germline, CDR1 is KGHSH and CDR2 LQKENI. V lost 6 bases to trimming and J lost 5 bases, with 10 bases between them. CDR3 DNA sequence: TGTGCCAGCTCCTCTCTGAGAAATGAAAAACTGTTTTTT. It specifies CASSSLRNEKLFF.